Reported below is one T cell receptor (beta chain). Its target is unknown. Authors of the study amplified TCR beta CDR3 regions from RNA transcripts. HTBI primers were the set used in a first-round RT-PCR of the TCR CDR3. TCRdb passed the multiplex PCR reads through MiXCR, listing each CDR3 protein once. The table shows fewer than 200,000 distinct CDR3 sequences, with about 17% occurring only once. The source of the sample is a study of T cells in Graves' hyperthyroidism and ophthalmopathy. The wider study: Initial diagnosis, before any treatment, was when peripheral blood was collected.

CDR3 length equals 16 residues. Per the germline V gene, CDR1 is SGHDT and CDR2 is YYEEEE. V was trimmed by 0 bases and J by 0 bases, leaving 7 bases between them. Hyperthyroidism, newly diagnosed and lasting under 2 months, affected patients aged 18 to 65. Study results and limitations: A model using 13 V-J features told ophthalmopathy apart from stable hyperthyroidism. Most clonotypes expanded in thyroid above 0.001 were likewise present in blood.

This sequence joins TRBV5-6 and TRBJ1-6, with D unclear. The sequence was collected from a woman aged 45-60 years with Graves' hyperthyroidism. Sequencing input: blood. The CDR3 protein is CASSLDGGSYNSPLHF. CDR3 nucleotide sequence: TGTGCCAGCAGCTTGGACGGTGGCTCCTATAATTCACCCCTCCACTTT.